The next 9 T cell receptor beta chains were all read from a single sample in a study of OX40 agonist ivuxolimab in advanced cancers. TCRdb keeps only in-frame clones here, not all; method: immunoSEQ multiplex PCR. The sample lists 72,000 or so clones, 70% to 90% occurring once. Sequenced material: CD4+ or CD8+ T cells sorted from blood, taken in a trial of the OX40 agonist ivuxolimab. The receptors here all came from an adult with an advanced solid tumor such as melanoma, head and neck, liver or kidney cancer.

This clone has just a few counts. The V gene is TRBV19, the J gene TRBJ1-4; D perhaps matches TRBD1 (5 bases). Germline V lookup: CDR1 LNHDA, CDR2 SQIVND (reference sequence). The CDR3 contains 14 residues. With 5 bases removed from V and 7 bases from J, the gap between germline ends came to 14 bases. The DNA for the CDR3 is TGTGCCAGTAGTCCGCGACAGAGTACTGAAAAACTGTTTTTT. Its protein product is CASSPRQSTEKLFF.

V usage is TRBV29-1 and J usage is TRBJ2-7, with D perhaps matching TRBD1 (6 bases). Germline assignment: CDR1 SQVTM and CDR2 ANQGSEA. CDR3 size: 13 residues. V lost 3 bases and J lost 2, with 11 bases in between. As DNA, the CDR3 is TGCAGCGTTGATCCGACAGGTACCTACGAGCAGTACTTC. Amino acids: CSVDPTGTYEQYF.

The chain is built from TRBV27 and TRBJ1-6; D remains unclear. CDR3 size: 14 residues. V was cut by 3 bases and J by 7 bases, with 10 bases left in between. The V gene's germline CDR1 is MNHEY and CDR2 SMNVEV (reference sequence). The chain's CDR3 is CASSLQQSNSPLHF. The CDR3 DNA sequence: TGTGCCAGCAGTTTGCAACAAAGCAATTCACCCCTCCACTTT.

The chain has TRBV5-4 and TRBJ2-5, with D perhaps TRBD1 or TRBD2 (6 bases each). Germline V gene lookup returns CDR1 SGHNT and CDR2 YYREEE (reference sequence). This CDR3 has 16 residues. The V end was cut by 0 bases, the J end by 5 bases, with 17 bases between. The CDR3 DNA is TGTGCCAGCAGCTTGGGGGGGGCCCGCATCGGGGAGACCCAGTACTTC. Translated, it gives CASSLGGARIGETQYF.

The chain uses TRBV2 and TRBJ1-2; D is ambiguous. V lost 4 bases, J lost 4 bases, and 10 bases lay in between. Per the germline V gene, CDR1 is SNHLY and CDR2 is FYNNEI. The CDR3 has 13 amino acids. CDR3: CASSVGSGYGYTF. The DNA for the CDR3 is TGTGCCAGCAGTGTGGGGAGCGGCTATGGCTACACCTTC.

The gene calls are TRBV6-6 and TRBJ1-5; possible D gene TRBD1, 5 bases. V gave up 4 bases and J gave up 0 bases, with 13 bases separating them. There are 16 residues in the CDR3. Germline CDR1 and CDR2: MNHNY and SVGAGI (reference sequence). The CDR3 sequence: CASSLGAAYSNQPQHF. The CDR3, as DNA: TGTGCCAGCAGTTTAGGGGCGGCGTATAGCAATCAGCCCCAGCATTTT.

A single count supports this clone. The chain recombines TRBV7-3 with TRBJ2-3, with 11 bases lining up with TRBD1. V shed 4 bases and J 4 bases; nucleotides not matched to a gene: 7. This CDR3 has 16 amino acids. Germline CDR1 is SGHTA and CDR2 is FQGTGA. The CDR3 reads CASSWGTGGMADTQYF. The DNA for the CDR3 is TGTGCCAGCAGCTGGGGGACAGGGGGTATGGCAGATACGCAGTATTTT.

V is TRBV10-3 and J is TRBJ1-5; D not certain. V gave up 4 bases and J gave up 5 bases, with 12 bases separating them. CDR1 is ENHRY and CDR2 is SYGVKD in the germline V gene. The CDR3 runs to 14 residues. Here the CDR3 DNA reads TGTGCCATCAGTGTAAGACCCGACGATCAGCCCCAGCATTTT. Protein: CAISVRPDDQPQHF.

The chain carries TRBV7-9 and TRBJ2-7; maybe TRBD2 (5 bases). Germline V gene sequence: CDR1 SEHNR, CDR2 FQNEAQ (reference sequence). The CDR3 spans 15 residues. V dropped 1 base and J dropped 5 bases, with 15 bases sitting between them. CDR3 nucleotide sequence: TGTGCCAGCAGCTTAGGGTCCGGGTTCGGGAACGAGCAGTACTTC. This translates into CASSLGSGFGNEQYF.